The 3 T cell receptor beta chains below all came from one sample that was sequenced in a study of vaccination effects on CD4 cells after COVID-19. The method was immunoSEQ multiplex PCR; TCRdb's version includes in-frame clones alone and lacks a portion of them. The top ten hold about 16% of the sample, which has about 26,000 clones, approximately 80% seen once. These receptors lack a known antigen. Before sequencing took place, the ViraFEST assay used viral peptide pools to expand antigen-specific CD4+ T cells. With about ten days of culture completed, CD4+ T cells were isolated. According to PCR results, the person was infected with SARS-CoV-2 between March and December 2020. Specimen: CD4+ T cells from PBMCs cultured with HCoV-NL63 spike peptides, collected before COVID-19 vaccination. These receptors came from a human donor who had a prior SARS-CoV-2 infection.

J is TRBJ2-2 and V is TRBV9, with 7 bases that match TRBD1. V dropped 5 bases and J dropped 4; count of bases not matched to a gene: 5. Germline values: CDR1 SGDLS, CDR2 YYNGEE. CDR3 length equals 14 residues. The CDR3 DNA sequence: TGTGCCAGCAGTAGAACAGGGGCCACCGGGGAGCTGTTTTTT. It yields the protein CASSRTGATGELFF. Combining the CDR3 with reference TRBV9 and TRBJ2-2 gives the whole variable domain DSGVTQTPKHLITATGQRVTLRCSPRSGDLSVYWYQQSLDQGLQFLIQYYNGEERAKGNILERFSAQQFPDLHSELNLSSLELGDSALYFCASSRTGATGELFFGEGSRLTVL.

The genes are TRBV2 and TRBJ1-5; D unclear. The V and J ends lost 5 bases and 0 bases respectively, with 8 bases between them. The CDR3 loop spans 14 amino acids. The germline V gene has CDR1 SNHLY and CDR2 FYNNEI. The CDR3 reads CASSRQDSNQPQHF. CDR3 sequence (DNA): TGTGCCAGCAGTCGACAAGATAGCAATCAGCCCCAGCATTTT.

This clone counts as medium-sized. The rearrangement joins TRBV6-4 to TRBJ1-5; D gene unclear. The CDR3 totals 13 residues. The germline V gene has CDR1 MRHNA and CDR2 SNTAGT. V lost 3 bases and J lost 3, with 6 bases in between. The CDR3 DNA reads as TGTGCCAGCAGTGAACAGATCAATCAGCCCCAGCATTTT. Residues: CASSEQINQPQHF.